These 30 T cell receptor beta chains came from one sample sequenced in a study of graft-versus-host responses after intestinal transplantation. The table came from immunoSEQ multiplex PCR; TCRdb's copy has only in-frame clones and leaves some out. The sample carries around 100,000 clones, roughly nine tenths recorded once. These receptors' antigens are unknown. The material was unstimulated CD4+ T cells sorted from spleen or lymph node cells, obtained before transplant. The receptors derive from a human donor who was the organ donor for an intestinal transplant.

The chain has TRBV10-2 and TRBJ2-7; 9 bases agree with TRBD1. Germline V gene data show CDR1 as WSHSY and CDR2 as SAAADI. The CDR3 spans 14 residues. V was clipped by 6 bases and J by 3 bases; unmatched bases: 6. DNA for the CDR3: TGCGCCAGCAGGGGACAGGGTGGCAGCTACGAGCAGTACTTC. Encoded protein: CASRGQGGSYEQYF.

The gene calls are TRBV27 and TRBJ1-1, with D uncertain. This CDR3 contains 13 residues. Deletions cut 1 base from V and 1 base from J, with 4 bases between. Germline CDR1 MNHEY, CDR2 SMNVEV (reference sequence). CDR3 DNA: TGTGCCAGCAGTTTATTGGAGAACACTGAAGCTTTCTTT. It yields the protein CASSLLENTEAFF.

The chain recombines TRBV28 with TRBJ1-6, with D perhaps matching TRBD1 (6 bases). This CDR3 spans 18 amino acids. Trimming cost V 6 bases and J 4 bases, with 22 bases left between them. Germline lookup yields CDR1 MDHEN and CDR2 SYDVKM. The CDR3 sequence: CASSFRGAVRGYNSPLHF. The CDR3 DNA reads TGTGCCAGCAGCTTTAGGGGTGCGGTCAGGGGTTATAATTCACCCCTCCACTTT.

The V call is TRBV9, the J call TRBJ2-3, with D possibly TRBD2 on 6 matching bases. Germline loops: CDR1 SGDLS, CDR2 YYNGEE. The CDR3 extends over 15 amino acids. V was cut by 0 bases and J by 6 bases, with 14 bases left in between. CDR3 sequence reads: CASSVAAGRGDTQYF. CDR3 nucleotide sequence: TGTGCCAGCAGCGTAGCTGCGGGACGGGGGGATACGCAGTATTTT.

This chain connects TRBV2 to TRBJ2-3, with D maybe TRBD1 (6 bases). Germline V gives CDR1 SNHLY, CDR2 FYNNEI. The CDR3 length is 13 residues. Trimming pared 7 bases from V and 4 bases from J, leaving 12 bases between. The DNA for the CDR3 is TGTGCCAGCATCACAGGGCTCTCAGATACGCAGTATTTT. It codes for CASITGLSDTQYF.

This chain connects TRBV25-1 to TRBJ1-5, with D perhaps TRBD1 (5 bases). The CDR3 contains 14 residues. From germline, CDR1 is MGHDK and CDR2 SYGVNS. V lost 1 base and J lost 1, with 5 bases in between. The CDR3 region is CASSEWDSNQPQHF. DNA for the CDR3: TGTGCCAGCAGTGAATGGGACAGCAATCAGCCCCAGCATTTT.

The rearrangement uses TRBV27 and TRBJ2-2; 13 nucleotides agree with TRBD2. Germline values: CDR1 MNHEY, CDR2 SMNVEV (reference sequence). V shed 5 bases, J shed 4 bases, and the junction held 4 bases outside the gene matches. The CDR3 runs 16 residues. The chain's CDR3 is CASSKLAGGGTGELFF. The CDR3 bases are TGTGCCAGCAGTAAACTAGCGGGGGGGGGCACCGGGGAGCTGTTTTTT.

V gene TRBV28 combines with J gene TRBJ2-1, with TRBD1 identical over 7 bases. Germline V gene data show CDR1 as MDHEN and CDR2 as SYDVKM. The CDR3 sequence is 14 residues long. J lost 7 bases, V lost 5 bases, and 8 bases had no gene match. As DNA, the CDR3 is TGTGCCAGCAGTGATCCGGGACAGATAAATGAGCAGTTCTTC. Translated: CASSDPGQINEQFF.

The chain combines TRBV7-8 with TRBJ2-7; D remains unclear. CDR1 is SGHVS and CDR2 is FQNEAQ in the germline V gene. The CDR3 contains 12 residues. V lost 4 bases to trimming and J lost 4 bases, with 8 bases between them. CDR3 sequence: CASSSNSYEQYF. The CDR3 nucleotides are TGTGCCAGCAGCTCTAATTCATACGAGCAGTACTTC.

DNA of the CDR3: TGTGCCAGCAGGGGGACAGGGGAGGCTGGCTACACCTTC. Amino acids: CASRGTGEAGYTF. The rearrangement uses TRBV6-1 and TRBJ1-2; 10 positions agree with TRBD1. Unmatched junction bases numbered 5, after V lost 6 bases and J lost 7 bases. Germline CDR1 reads MNHNS; CDR2 reads SASEGT. This CDR3 is 13 amino acids long.

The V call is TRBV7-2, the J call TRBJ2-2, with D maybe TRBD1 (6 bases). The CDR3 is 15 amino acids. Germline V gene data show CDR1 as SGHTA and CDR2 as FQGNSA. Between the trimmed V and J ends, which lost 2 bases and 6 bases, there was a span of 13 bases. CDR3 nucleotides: TGTGCCAGCAGCTTAAGGGGGAGACTGGCCGGGGAGCTGTTTTTT. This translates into CASSLRGRLAGELFF.

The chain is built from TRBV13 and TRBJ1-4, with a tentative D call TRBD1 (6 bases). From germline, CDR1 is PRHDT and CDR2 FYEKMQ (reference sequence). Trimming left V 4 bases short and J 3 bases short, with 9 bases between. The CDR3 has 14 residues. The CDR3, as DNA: TGTGCCAGCAGCTCGGGGGGCTCTAATGAAAAACTGTTTTTT. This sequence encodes CASSSGGSNEKLFF.

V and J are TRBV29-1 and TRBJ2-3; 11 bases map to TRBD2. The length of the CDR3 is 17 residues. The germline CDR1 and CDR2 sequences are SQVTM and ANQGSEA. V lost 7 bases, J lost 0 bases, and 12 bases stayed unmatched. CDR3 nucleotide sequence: TGCAGCGGTACTATAGCGGGGGGGCCTCCTAGCACAGATACGCAGTATTTT. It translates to CSGTIAGGPPSTDTQYF.

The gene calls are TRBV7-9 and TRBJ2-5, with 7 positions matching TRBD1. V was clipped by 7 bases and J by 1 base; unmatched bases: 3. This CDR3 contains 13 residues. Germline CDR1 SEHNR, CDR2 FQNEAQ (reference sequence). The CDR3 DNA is TGTGCCAGCAACGGACAGGCCCAAGAGACCCAGTACTTC. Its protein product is CASNGQAQETQYF.

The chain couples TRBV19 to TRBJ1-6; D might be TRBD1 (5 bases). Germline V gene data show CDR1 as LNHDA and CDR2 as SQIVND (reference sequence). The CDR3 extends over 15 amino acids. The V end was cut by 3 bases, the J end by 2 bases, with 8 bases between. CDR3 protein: CASSMGEPYNSPLHF. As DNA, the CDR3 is TGTGCCAGTAGTATGGGGGAACCCTATAATTCACCCCTCCACTTT.

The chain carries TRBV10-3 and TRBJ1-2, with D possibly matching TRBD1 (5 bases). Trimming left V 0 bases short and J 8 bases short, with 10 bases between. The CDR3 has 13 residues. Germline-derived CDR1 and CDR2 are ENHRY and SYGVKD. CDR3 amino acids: CAISESPGGGYTF. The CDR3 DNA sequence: TGTGCCATCAGTGAGTCGCCTGGGGGAGGCTACACCTTC.

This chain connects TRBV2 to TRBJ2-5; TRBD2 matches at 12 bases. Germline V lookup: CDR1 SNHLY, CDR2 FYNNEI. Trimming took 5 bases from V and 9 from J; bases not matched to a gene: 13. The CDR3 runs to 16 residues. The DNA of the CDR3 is TGTGCCAGCAGTCCTAAACTAGCGGGGGGCCTCGGTTCCCAGTACTTC. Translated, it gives CASSPKLAGGLGSQYF.

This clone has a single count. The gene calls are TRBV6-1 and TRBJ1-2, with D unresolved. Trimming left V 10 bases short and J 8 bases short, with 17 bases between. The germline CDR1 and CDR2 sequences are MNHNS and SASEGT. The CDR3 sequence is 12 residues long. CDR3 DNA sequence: TGTGCCACGCTGGGCAGTGTGAGGGGCTACACCTTC. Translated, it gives CATLGSVRGYTF.

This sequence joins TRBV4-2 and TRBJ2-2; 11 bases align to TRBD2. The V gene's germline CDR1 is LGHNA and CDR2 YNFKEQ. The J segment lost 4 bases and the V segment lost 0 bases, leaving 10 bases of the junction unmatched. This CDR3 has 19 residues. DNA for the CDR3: TGTGCCAGCAGCCAAGAGAGGGTAGCGGGGGGGCGAGGCACCGGGGAGCTGTTTTTT. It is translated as CASSQERVAGGRGTGELFF.

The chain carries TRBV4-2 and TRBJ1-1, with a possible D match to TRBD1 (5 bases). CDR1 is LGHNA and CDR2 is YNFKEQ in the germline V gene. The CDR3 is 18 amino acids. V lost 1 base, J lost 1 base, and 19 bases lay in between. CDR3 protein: CASSQVRAPDRENTEAFF. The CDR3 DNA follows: TGTGCCAGCAGCCAAGTTCGCGCCCCTGACAGAGAGAACACTGAAGCTTTCTTT.

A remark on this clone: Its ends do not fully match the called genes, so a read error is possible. The CDR3 nucleotides read TGTGCCACCCGAGGTTACAGGGTTGGGGTTTTT. Protein product: CATRGYRVGVF. The chain has TRBV28 and TRBJ1-4; possible D gene TRBD1, 6 bases. Germline lookup yields CDR1 MDHEN and CDR2 SYDVKM. The CDR3 sequence is 11 residues long.

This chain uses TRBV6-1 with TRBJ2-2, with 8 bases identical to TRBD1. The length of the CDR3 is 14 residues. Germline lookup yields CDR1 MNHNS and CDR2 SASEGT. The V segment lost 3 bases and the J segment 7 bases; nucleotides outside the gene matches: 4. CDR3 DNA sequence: TGTGCCAGCAGTGACCAGGGGGCGAACGGGGAGCTGTTTTTT. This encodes CASSDQGANGELFF.

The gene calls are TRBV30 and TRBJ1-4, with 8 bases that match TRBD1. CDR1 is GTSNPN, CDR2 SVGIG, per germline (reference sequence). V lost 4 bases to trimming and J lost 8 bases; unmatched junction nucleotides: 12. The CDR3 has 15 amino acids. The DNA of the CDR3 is TGTGCCTGGACTTCAAAGACAGGGGAAGGGGAAAAACTGTTTTTT. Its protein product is CAWTSKTGEGEKLFF.

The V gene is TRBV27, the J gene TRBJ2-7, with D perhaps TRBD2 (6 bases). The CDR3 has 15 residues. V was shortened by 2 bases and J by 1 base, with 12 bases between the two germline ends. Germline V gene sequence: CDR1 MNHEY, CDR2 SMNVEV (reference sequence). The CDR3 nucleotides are TGTGCCAGCAGTTTAGAGGGGACTGGGTCCTACGAGCAGTACTTC. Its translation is CASSLEGTGSYEQYF.

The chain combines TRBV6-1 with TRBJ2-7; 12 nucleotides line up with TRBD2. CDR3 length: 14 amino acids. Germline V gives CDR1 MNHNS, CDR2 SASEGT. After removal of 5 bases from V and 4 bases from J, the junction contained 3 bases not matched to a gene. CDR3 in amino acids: CASSRLAGVYEQYF. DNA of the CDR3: TGTGCCAGCAGTCGACTAGCGGGGGTTTACGAGCAGTACTTC.

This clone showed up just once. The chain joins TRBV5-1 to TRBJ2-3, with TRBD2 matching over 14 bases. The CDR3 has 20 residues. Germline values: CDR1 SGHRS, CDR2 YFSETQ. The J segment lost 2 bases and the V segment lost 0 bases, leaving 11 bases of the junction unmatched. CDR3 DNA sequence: TGCGCCAGCAGCTTGGTTAGACTAGCGGGGGGGCCCCGTTTCACAGATACGCAGTATTTT. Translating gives CASSLVRLAGGPRFTDTQYF.

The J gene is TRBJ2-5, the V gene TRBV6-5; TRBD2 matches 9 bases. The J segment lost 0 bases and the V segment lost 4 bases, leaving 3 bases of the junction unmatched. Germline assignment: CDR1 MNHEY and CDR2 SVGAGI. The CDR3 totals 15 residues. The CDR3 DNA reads TGTGCCAGCAGTTCGGGACTAGCCAACCAAGAGACCCAGTACTTC. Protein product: CASSSGLANQETQYF.

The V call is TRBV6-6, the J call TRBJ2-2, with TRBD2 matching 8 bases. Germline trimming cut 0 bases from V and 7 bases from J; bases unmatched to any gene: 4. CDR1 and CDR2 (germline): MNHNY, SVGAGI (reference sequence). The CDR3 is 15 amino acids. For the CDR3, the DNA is TGTGCCAGCAGTTACTCGCGGGGGGCTGGCGGGGAGCTGTTTTTT. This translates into CASSYSRGAGGELFF.

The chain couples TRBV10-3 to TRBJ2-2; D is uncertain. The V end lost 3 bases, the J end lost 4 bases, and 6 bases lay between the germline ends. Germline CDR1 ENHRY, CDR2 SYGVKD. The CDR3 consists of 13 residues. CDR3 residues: CAISESPTGELFF. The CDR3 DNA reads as TGTGCCATCAGTGAATCTCCCACCGGGGAGCTGTTTTTT.

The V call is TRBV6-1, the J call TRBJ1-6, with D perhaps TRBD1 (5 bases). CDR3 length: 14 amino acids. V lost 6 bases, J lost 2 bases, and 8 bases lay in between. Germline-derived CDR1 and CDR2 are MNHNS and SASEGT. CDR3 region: CASSGGTYNSPLHF. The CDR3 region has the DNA TGTGCCAGCAGCGGGGGGACCTATAATTCACCCCTCCACTTT.